This T cell receptor beta chain was recovered during a study of blood T cell repertoires in COVID-19. Germline values: CDR1 LNHDA, CDR2 SQIVND (reference sequence). This CDR3 has 14 residues. The V gene lost 3 bases and the J gene lost 4 bases, with 10 bases spanning the gap. Measured with immunoSEQ multiplex PCR; TCRdb has only the in-frame clones, and not every one. This sample has 100,000 to 120,000 clones, with about 72% found just once. The TCR was taken from a woman aged 60-75 years with acute or convalescent COVID-19. The sample comprised peripheral blood. The V call is TRBV19, the J call TRBJ1-3; D is perhaps TRBD1 (5 bases). CDR3 DNA: TGTGCCAGTAGTATCCAAGGGGCCGGAAACACCATATATTTT. Amino acids: CASSIQGAGNTIYF.